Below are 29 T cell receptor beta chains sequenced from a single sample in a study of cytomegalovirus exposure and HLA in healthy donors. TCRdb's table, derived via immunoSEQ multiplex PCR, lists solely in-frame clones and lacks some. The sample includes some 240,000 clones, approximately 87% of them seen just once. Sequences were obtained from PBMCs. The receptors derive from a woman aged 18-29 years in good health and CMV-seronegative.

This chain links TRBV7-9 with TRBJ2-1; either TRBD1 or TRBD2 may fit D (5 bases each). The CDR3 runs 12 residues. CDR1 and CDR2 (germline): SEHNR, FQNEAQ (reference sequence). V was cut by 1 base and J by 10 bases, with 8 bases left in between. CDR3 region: CASSLDGDEQFF. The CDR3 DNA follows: TGTGCCAGCAGCTTAGACGGGGACGAGCAGTTCTTC.

This CDR3 is CASSPFDRGPSYEQYF. Written as DNA, the CDR3 is TGTGCCAGCTCACCGTTTGACAGGGGACCCTCCTACGAGCAGTACTTC. The chain joins TRBV18 to TRBJ2-7; 8 bases map to TRBD1. The germline gives CDR1 KGHSH, CDR2 LQKENI. The CDR3 has 16 residues. V lost 3 bases, J lost 0 bases, and 7 bases stayed unmatched.

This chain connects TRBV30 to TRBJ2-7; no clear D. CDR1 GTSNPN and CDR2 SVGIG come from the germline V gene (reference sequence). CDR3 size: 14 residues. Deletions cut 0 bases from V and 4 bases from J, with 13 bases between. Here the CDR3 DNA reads TGTGCCTGGAGTGTACACAGCCACCTTTACGAGCAGTACTTC. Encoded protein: CAWSVHSHLYEQYF. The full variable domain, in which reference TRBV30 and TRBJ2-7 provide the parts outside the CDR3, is SQTIHQWPATLVQPVGSPLSLECTVEGTSNPNLYWYRQAAGRGLQLLFYSVGIGQISSEVPQNLSASRPQDRQFILSSKKLLLSDSGFYLCAWSVHSHLYEQYFGPGTRLTVT.

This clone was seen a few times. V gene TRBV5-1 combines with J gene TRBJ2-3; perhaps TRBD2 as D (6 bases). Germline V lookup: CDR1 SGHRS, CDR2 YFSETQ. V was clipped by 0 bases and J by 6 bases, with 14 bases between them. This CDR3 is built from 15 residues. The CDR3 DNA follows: TGCGCCAGCAGCTTGGATAGCCGTGGGGGGGATACGCAGTATTTT. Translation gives CASSLDSRGGDTQYF.

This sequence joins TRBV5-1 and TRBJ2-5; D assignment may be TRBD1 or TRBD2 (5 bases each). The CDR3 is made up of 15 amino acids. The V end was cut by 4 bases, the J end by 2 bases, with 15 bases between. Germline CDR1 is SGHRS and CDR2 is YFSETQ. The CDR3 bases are TGCGCCAGCAGCGAGGGACGGAATCGTCAAGAGACCCAGTACTTC. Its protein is CASSEGRNRQETQYF. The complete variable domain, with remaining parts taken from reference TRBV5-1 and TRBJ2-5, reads KAGVTQTPRYLIKTRGQQVTLSCSPISGHRSVSWYQQTPGQGLQFLFEYFSETQRNKGNFPGRFSGRQFSNSRSEMNVSTLELGDSALYLCASSEGRNRQETQYFGPGTRLLVL.

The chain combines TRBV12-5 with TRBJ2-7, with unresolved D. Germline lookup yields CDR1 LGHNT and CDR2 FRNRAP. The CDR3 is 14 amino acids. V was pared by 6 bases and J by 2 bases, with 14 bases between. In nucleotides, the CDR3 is TGTGCTAGTGGGGAGTCCTTGGGCCCCTACGAGCAGTACTTC. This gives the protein CASGESLGPYEQYF.

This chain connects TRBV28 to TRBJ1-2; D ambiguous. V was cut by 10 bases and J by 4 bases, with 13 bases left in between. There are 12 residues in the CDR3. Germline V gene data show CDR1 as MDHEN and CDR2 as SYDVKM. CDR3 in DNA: TGTGCCATCTTCGACGGAACCTATGGCTACACCTTC. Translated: CAIFDGTYGYTF.

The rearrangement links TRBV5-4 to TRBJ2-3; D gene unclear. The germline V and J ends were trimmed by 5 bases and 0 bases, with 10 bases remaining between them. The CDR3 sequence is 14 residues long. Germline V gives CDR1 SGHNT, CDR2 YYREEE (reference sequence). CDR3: CASRPFTSTDTQYF. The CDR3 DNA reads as TGTGCCAGCAGGCCATTTACTAGCACAGATACGCAGTATTTT.

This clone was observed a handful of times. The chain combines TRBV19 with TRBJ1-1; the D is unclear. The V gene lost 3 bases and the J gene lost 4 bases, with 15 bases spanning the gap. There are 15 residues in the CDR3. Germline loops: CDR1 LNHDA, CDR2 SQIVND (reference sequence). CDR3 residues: CASSMVLGPSTEAFF. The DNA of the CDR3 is TGTGCCAGTAGTATGGTATTAGGGCCGAGCACTGAAGCTTTCTTT.

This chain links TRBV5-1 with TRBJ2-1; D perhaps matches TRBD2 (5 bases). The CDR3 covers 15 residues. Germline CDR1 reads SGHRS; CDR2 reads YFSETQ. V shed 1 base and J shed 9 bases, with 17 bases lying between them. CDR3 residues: CASSLRSGVDGEQFF. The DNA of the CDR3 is TGCGCCAGCAGCTTGCGGTCCGGGGTGGATGGTGAGCAGTTCTTC. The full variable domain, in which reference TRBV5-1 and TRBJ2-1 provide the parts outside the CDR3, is KAGVTQTPRYLIKTRGQQVTLSCSPISGHRSVSWYQQTPGQGLQFLFEYFSETQRNKGNFPGRFSGRQFSNSRSEMNVSTLELGDSALYLCASSLRSGVDGEQFFGPGTRLTVL.

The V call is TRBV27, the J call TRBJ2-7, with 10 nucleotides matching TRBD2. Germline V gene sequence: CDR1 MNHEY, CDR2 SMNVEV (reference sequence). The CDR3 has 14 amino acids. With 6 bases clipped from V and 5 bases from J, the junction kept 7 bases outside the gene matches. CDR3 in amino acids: CASRRSGRADEQYF. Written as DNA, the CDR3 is TGTGCCAGCAGACGGAGCGGGAGGGCCGACGAGCAGTACTTC.

The CDR3 here is CASSRWGGATEAFF. CDR3 in DNA: TGTGCCAGCAGTAGGTGGGGGGGGGCCACTGAAGCTTTCTTT. The chain links TRBV2 to TRBJ1-1; tentatively, D is TRBD1 (6 bases). The length of the CDR3 is 14 residues. Trimming pared 5 bases from V and 4 bases from J, leaving 14 bases between. CDR1 SNHLY and CDR2 FYNNEI come from the germline V gene.

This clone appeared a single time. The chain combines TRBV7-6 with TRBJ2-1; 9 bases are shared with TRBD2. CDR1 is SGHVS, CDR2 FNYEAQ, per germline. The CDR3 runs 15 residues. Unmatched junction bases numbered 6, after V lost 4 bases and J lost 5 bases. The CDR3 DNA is TGTGCCAGCAGCTCTGGACTAGCGACAAACAATGAGCAGTTCTTC. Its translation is CASSSGLATNNEQFF.

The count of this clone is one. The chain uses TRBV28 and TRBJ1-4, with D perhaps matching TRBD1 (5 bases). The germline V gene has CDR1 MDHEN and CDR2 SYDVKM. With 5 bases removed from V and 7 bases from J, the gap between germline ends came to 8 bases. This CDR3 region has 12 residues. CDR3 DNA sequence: TGTGCCAGCAGTGAGGGGAGTGAAAAACTGTTTTTT. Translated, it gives CASSEGSEKLFF.

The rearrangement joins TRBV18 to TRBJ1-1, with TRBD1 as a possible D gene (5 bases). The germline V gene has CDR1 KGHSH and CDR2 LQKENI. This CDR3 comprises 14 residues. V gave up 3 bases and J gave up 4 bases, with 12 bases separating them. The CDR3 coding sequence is TGTGCCAGCTCACCGCTTAGGGGAGGCACTGAAGCTTTCTTT. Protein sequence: CASSPLRGGTEAFF.

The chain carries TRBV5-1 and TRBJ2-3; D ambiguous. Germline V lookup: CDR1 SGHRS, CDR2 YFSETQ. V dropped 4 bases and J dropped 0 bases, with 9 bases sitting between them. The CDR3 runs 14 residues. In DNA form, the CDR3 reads TGCGCCAGCAGCCCCCCGACTAGCACAGATACGCAGTATTTT. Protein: CASSPPTSTDTQYF. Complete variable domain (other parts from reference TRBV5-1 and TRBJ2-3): KAGVTQTPRYLIKTRGQQVTLSCSPISGHRSVSWYQQTPGQGLQFLFEYFSETQRNKGNFPGRFSGRQFSNSRSEMNVSTLELGDSALYLCASSPPTSTDTQYFGPGTRLTVL.

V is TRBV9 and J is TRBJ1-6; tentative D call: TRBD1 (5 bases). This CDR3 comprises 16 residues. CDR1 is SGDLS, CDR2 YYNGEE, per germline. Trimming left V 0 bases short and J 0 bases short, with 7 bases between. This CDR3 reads CASSVEGSSYNSPLHF. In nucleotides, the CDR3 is TGTGCCAGCAGCGTAGAGGGGAGCTCCTATAATTCACCCCTCCACTTT.

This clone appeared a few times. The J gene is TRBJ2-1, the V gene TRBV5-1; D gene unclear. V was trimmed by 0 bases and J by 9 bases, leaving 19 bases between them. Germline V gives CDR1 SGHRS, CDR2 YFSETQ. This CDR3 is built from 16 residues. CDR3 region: CASSLDPRAPEVEQFF. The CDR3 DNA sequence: TGCGCCAGCAGCTTGGACCCCCGGGCCCCCGAAGTTGAGCAGTTCTTC. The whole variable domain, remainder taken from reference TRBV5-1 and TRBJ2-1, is KAGVTQTPRYLIKTRGQQVTLSCSPISGHRSVSWYQQTPGQGLQFLFEYFSETQRNKGNFPGRFSGRQFSNSRSEMNVSTLELGDSALYLCASSLDPRAPEVEQFFGPGTRLTVL.

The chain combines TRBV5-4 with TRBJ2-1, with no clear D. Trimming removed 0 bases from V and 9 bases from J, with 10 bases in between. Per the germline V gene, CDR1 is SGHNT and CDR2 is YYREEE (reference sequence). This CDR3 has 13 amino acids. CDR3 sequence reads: CASSLDSTGEQFF. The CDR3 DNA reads TGTGCCAGCAGCTTGGACTCCACGGGTGAGCAGTTCTTC.

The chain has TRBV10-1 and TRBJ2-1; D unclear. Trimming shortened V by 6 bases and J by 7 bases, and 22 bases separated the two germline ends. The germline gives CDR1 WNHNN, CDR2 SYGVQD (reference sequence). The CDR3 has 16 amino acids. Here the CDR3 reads CASSRADLPKRNEQFF. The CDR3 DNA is TGCGCCAGCAGCCGGGCGGACCTACCCAAAAGGAATGAGCAGTTCTTC.

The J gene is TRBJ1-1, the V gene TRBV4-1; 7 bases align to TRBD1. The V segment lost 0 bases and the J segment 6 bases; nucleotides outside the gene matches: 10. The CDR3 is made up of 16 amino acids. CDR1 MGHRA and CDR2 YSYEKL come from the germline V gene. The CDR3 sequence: CASSQEGQKRRPEAFF. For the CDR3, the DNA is TGCGCCAGCAGCCAAGAGGGACAGAAAAGACGGCCTGAAGCTTTCTTT.

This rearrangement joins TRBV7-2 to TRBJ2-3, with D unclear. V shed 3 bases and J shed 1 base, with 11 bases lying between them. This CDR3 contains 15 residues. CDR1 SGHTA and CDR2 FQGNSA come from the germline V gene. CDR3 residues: CASSFIFPGTDTQYF. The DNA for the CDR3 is TGTGCCAGCAGCTTCATCTTCCCTGGCACAGATACGCAGTATTTT.

CDR3 in DNA: TGTGCCAGCGGACCCAGGACTGGTGAAGCTTTCTTT. It is translated as CASGPRTGEAFF. This chain links TRBV6-5 with TRBJ1-1; D not resolved. V gave up 8 bases and J gave up 7 bases, with 14 bases separating them. Germline V gene lookup returns CDR1 MNHEY and CDR2 SVGAGI. The CDR3 sequence is 12 residues long.

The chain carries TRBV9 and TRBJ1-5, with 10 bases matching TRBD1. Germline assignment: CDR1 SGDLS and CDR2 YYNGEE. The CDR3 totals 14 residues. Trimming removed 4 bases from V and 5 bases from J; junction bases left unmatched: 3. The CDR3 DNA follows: TGTGCCAGCAGCTGGGGGACAGGGGATCAGCCCCAGCATTTT. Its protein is CASSWGTGDQPQHF.

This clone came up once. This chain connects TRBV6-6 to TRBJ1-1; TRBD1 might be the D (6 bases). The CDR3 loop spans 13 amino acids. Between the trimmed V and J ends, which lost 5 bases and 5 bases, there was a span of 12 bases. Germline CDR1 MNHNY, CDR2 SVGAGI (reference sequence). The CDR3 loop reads CASSQQGQTEAFF. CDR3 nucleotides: TGTGCCAGCAGTCAACAGGGACAAACTGAAGCTTTCTTT.

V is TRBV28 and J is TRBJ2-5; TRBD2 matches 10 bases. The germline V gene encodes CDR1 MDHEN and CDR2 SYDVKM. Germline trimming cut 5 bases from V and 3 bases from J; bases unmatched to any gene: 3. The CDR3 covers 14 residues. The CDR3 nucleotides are TGTGCCAGCAGTCTAGCGGGAGTGGAAGAGACCCAGTACTTC. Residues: CASSLAGVEETQYF.

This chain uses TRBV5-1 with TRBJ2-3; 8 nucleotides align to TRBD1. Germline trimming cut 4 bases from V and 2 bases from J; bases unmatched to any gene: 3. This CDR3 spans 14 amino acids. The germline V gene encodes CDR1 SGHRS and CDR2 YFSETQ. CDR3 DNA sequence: TGCGCCAGCAGCCGGGACAGGTCCACAGATACGCAGTATTTT. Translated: CASSRDRSTDTQYF. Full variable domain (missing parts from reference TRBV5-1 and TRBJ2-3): KAGVTQTPRYLIKTRGQQVTLSCSPISGHRSVSWYQQTPGQGLQFLFEYFSETQRNKGNFPGRFSGRQFSNSRSEMNVSTLELGDSALYLCASSRDRSTDTQYFGPGTRLTVL.

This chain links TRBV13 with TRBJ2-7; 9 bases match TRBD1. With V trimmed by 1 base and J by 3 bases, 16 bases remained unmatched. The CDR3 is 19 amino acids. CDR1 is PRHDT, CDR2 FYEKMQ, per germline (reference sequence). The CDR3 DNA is TGTGCCAGCAGCTTAGTAGGGGGACAGGGAAGACTATCAAACTACGAGCAGTACTTC. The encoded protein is CASSLVGGQGRLSNYEQYF.

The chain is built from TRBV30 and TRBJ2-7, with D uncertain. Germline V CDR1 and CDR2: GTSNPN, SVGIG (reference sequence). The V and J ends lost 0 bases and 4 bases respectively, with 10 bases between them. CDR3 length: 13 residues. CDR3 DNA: TGTGCCTGGAGTGTCGGATTCGATTACGAGCAGTACTTC. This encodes CAWSVGFDYEQYF. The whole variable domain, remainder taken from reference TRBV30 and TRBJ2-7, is SQTIHQWPATLVQPVGSPLSLECTVEGTSNPNLYWYRQAAGRGLQLLFYSVGIGQISSEVPQNLSASRPQDRQFILSSKKLLLSDSGFYLCAWSVGFDYEQYFGPGTRLTVT.